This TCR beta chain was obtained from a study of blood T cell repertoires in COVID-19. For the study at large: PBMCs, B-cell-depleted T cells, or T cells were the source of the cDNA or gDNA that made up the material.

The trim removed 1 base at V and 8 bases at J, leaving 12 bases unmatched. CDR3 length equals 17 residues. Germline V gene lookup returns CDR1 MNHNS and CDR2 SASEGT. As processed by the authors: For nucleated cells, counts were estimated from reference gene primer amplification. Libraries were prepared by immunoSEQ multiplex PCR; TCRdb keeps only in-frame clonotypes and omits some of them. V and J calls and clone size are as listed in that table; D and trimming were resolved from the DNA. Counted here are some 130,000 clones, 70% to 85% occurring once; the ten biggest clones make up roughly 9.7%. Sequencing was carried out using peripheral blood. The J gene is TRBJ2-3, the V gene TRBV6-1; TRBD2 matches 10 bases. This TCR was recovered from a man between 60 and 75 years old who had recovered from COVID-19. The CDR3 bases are TGTGCCAGCAGTGAAGTGGGTAGCGGGGGGACTGGTGTTACGCAGTATTTT. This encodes CASSEVGSGGTGVTQYF.